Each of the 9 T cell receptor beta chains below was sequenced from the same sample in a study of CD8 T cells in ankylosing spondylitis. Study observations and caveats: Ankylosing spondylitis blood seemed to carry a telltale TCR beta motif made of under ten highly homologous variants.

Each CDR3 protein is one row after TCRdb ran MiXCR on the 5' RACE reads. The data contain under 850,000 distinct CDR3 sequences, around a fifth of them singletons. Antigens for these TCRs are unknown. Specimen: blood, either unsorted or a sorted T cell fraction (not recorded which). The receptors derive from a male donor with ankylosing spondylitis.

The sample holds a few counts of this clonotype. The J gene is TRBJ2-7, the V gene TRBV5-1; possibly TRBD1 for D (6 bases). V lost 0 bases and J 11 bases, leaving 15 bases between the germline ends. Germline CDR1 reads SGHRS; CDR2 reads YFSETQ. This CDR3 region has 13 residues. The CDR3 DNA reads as TGCGCCAGCAGCTTGGGGGGGACATTTGGAAAGTACTTC. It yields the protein CASSLGGTFGKYF.

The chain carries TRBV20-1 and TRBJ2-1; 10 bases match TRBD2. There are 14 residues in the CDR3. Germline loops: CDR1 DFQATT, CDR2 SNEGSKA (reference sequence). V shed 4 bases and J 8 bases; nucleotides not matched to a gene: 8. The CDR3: CSAKLAGMRDEQFF. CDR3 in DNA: TGCAGTGCTAAACTAGCGGGAATGAGGGATGAGCAGTTCTTC.

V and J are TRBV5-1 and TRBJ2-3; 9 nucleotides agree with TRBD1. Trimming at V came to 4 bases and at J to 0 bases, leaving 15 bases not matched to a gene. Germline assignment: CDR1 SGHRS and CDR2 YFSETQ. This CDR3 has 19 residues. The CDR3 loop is CASSPGQGVSRLSTDTQYF. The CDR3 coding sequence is TGCGCCAGCAGCCCGGGACAGGGCGTTTCCCGTCTAAGCACAGATACGCAGTATTTT.

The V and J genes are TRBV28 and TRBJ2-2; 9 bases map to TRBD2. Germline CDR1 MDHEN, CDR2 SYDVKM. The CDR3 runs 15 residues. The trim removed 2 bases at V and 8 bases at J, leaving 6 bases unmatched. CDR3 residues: CASSLVVAGDGELFF. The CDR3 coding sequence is TGTGCCAGCAGTTTAGTCGTAGCGGGAGATGGGGAGCTGTTTTTT.

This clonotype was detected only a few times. The CDR3 is CASSFGGRASYEQYF. DNA of the CDR3: TGTGCCAGCAGTTTTGGCGGGAGGGCCTCCTACGAGCAGTACTTC. The chain combines TRBV27 with TRBJ2-7; 9 bases line up with TRBD2. Germline V lookup: CDR1 MNHEY, CDR2 SMNVEV (reference sequence). J lost 0 bases, V lost 3 bases, and 3 bases had no gene match. This CDR3 spans 15 amino acids.

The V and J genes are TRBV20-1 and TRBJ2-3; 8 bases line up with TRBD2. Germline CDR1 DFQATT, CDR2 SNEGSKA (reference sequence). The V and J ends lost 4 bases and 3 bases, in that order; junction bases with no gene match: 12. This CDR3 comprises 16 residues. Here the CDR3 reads CSANPYSGEATDTQYF. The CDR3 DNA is TGCAGTGCTAACCCCTATAGCGGGGAGGCGACAGATACGCAGTATTTT.

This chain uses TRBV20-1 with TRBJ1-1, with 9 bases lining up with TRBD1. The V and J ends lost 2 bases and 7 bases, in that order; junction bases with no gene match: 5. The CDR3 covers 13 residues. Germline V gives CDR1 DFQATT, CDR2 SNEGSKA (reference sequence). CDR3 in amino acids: CSARPQGAFEAFF. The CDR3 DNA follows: TGCAGTGCTAGACCACAGGGGGCCTTTGAAGCTTTCTTT.

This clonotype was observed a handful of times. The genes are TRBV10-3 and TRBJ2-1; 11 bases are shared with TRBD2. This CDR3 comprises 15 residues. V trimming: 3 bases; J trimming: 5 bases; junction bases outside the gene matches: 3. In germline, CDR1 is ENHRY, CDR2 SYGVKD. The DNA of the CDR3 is TGTGCCATCAGTGACGGGACTAGCGGTAACAATGAGCAGTTCTTC. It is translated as CAISDGTSGNNEQFF.

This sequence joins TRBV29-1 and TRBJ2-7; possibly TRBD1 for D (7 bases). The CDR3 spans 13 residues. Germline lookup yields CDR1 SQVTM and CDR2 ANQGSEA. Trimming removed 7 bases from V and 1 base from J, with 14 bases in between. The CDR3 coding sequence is TGCAGCGCGCGGCAGGGGGGTTCCTACGAGCAGTACTTC. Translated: CSARQGGSYEQYF.